This T cell receptor (beta chain) is drawn from a study of T cell repertoires in cytomegalovirus infection. Overall study: Public TCR beta signatures marked donors with CMV infection and the matching HLA.

The CDR3 runs to 15 residues. Germline values: CDR1 SEHNR, CDR2 FQNEAQ (reference sequence). Trimming took off 5 bases at V and 2 bases at J, with 15 bases between the two ends. The study, taken as a whole, reports: Ex vivo responses were dominated by HLA-C-restricted CMV-specific TCR beta clonotypes.

Each CDR3 protein is one row after TCRdb ran MiXCR on the reads. The sample contains about 920,000 distinct CDR3 sequences, approximately 32% of which appear only once. Remarks on this clonotype: Its antigen is currently unknown.

The genes are TRBV7-9 and TRBJ2-5, with a weak D call TRBD1 (6 bases). The clonotype originates from a human donor in good health (CMV status not recorded). Some clones in this sample may be carry-over from other donors' samples. The input for sequencing was cultured CD8+ T cells from PBMCs, taken from culture after CMV antigen stimulation. CDR3 region: CASSPRGRAQETQYF. The CDR3 nucleotides are TGTGCCAGCAGCCCCAGGGGCAGAGCACAAGAGACCCAGTACTTC.